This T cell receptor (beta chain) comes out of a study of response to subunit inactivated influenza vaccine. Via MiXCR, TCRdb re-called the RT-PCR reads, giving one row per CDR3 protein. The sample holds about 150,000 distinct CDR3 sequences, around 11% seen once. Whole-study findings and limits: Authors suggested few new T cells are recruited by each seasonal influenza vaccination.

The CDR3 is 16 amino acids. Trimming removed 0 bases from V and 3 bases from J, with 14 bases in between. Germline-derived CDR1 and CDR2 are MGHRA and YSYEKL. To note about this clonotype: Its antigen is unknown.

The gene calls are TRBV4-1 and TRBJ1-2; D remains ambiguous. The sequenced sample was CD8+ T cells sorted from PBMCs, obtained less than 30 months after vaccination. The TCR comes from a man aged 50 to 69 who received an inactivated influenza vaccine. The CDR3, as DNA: TGCGCCAGCAGCCAAGATTTAGCGGGCAGCTACTATGGCTACACCTTC. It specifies CASSQDLAGSYYGYTF.